Each of the 5 T cell receptor beta chains below was sequenced from the same sample in a study of blood T cell repertoires in COVID-19. Clones were sequenced by immunoSEQ multiplex PCR, and TCRdb holds only the in-frame ones, with some missing. Of 60,000 to 80,000 clones in the sample, roughly 91% were seen once. The sequencing input was peripheral blood. Receptors originate from a man aged 55 to 69 with acute or convalescent COVID-19.

This clone was observed a handful of times. The genes are TRBV6-1 and TRBJ2-7; D perhaps matches TRBD1 (5 bases). This CDR3 is built from 15 residues. Germline V gene lookup returns CDR1 MNHNS and CDR2 SASEGT. V lost 3 bases, J lost 0 bases, and 12 bases lay in between. CDR3 residues: CASSDRARSSYEQYF. The CDR3, as DNA: TGTGCCAGCAGTGACAGGGCCAGAAGCTCCTACGAGCAGTACTTC.

The rearrangement uses TRBV7-3 and TRBJ2-3; 8 positions match TRBD2. The trim removed 4 bases at V and 1 base at J, leaving 1 base unmatched. Germline V lookup: CDR1 SGHTA, CDR2 FQGTGA. CDR3 length: 14 residues. CDR3 nucleotides: TGTGCCAGCAGCTCGCGGGGGGGCACAGATACGCAGTATTTT. This codes for CASSSRGGTDTQYF.

V usage is TRBV19 and J usage is TRBJ2-1, with TRBD2 identical over 7 bases. The germline V gene encodes CDR1 LNHDA and CDR2 SQIVND (reference sequence). The length of the CDR3 is 16 residues. Germline trimming cut 3 bases from V and 5 bases from J; bases unmatched to any gene: 10. CDR3 region: CASSIRRWEGHNEQFF. DNA for the CDR3: TGTGCCAGTAGTATCCGTCGGTGGGAGGGTCACAATGAGCAGTTCTTC.

The genes are TRBV19 and TRBJ1-2, with unresolved D. Trimming pared 6 bases from V and 14 bases from J, leaving 28 bases between. Per germline, CDR1 LNHDA and CDR2 SQIVND (reference sequence). This CDR3 has 15 amino acids. In nucleotides, the CDR3 is TGTGCCAGTAGGGGGAGCGGACGGGGTAGCTGGAGTACAACCTTC. Its translation is CASRGSGRGSWSTTF.

The chain links TRBV30 to TRBJ2-7; D not resolved. Germline V CDR1 and CDR2: GTSNPN, SVGIG (reference sequence). CDR3 length equals 14 residues. Trimming removed 2 bases from V and 2 bases from J, with 13 bases in between. The CDR3 loop is CAWSIKPNPYEQYF. The CDR3 region has the DNA TGTGCCTGGAGTATCAAGCCGAATCCCTACGAGCAGTACTTC.